This TCR beta chain was found in a study of T cell responses to AZD1222 COVID-19 vaccine. Study-level points and caveats: Only a handful of AZD1222 recipients, more than five in all, had baseline seropositivity.

Data came from immunoSEQ multiplex PCR; TCRdb stores just in-frame clones and leaves some out. Among approximately 100,000 clones, over 80% were seen once, and the ten largest hold 6.5% to 9.5%. This clone showed up many times. The antigen remains unidentified. The length of the CDR3 is 13 residues. Germline CDR1 is LNHDA and CDR2 is SQIVND (reference sequence). Trimming took 6 bases from V and 8 from J; bases not matched to a gene: 8. The sample was peripheral blood, taken on day 0 of AZD1222 vaccination. The gene calls are TRBV19 and TRBJ1-1, with TRBD1 matching 8 bases. This receptor was identified in an adult in good health. The CDR3 DNA follows: TGTGCCAGTAGCGACAGGGGCGGACTAGAAGCTTTCTTT. Its protein is CASSDRGGLEAFF.